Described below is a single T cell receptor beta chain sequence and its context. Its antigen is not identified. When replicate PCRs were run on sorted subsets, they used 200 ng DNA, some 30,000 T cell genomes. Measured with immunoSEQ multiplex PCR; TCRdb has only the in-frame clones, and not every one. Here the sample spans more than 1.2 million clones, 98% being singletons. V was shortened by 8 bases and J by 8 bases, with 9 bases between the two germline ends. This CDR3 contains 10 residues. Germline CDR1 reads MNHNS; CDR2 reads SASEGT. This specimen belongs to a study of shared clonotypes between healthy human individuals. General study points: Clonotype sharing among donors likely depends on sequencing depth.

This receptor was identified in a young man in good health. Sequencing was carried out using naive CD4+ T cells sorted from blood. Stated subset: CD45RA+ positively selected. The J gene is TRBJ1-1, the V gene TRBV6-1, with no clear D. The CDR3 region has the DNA TGTGCCAGCCAGATGCGCGAAGCTTTCTTT. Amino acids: CASQMREAFF.